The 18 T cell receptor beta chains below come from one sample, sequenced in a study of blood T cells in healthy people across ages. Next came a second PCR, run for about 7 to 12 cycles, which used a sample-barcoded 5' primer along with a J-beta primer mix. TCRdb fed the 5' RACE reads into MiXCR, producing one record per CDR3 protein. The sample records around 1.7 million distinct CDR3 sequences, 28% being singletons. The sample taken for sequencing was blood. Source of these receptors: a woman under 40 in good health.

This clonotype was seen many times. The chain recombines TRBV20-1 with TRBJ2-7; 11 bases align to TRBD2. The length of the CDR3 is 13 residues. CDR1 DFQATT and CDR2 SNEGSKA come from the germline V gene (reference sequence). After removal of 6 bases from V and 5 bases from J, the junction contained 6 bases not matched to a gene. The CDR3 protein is CSATTSGRHEQYF. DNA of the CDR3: TGCAGTGCGACCACTAGCGGGAGACACGAGCAGTACTTC.

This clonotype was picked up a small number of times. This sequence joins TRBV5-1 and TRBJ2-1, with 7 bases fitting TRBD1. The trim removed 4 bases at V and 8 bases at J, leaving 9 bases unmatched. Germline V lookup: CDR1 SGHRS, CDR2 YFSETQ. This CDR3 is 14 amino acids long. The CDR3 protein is CASSLGQEYDEQFF. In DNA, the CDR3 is TGCGCCAGCAGCCTCGGACAGGAGTACGATGAGCAGTTCTTC.

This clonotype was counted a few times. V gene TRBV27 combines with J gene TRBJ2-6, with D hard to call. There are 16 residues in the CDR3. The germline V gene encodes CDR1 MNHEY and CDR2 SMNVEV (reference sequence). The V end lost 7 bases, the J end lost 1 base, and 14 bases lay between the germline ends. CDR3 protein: CASIRRKGSGANVLTF. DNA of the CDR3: TGTGCCAGCATTAGGAGAAAGGGATCTGGGGCCAACGTCCTGACTTTC.

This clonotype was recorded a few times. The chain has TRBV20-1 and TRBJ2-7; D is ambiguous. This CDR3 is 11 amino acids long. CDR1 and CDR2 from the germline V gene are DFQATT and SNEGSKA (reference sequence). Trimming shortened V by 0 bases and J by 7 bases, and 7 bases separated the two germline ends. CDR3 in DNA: TGCAGTGCTAGAGAAGGCGGAGAGCAGTACTTC. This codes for CSAREGGEQYF.

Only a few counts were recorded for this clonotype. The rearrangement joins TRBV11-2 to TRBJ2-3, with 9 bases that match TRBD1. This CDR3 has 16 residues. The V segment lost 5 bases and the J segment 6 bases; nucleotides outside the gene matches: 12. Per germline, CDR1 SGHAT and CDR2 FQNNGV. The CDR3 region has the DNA TGTGCCAGCAGCGATCAAGACAGGGGGGTAGATGATACGCAGTATTTT. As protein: CASSDQDRGVDDTQYF.

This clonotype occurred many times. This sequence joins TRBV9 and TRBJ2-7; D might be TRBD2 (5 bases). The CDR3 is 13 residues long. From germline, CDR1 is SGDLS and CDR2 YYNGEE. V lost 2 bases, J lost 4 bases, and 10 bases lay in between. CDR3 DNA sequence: TGTGCCAGCAGCGTGAGCTCGGGGTACGAGCAGTACTTC. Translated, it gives CASSVSSGYEQYF. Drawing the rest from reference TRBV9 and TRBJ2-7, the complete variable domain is DSGVTQTPKHLITATGQRVTLRCSPRSGDLSVYWYQQSLDQGLQFLIQYYNGEERAKGNILERFSAQQFPDLHSELNLSSLELGDSALYFCASSVSSGYEQYFGPGTRLTVT.

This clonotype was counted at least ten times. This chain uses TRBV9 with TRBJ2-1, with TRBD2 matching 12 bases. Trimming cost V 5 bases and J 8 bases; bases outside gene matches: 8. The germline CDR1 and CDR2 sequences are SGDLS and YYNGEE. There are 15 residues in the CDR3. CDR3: CASSPGTSGSYEQFF. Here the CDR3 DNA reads TGTGCCAGCAGTCCCGGGACTAGCGGGTCCTATGAGCAGTTCTTC.

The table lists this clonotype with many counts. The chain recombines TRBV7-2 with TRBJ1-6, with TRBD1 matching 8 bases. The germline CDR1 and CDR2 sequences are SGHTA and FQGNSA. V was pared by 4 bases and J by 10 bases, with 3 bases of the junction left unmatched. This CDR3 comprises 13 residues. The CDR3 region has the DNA TGTGCCAGCAGCTCCCGGACAGGGTCACCCCTCCACTTT. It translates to CASSSRTGSPLHF. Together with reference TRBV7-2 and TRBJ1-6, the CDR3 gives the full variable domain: GAGVSQSPSNKVTEKGKDVELRCDPISGHTALYWYRQSLGQGLEFLIYFQGNSAPDKSGLPSDRFSAERTGGSVSTLTIQRTQQEDSAVYLCASSSRTGSPLHFGNGTRLTVT.

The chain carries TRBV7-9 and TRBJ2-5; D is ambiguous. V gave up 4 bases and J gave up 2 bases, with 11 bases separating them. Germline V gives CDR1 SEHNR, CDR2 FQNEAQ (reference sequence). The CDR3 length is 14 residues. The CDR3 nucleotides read TGTGCCAGCAGCTCGAACGAAGGGCAAGAGACCCAGTACTTC. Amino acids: CASSSNEGQETQYF.

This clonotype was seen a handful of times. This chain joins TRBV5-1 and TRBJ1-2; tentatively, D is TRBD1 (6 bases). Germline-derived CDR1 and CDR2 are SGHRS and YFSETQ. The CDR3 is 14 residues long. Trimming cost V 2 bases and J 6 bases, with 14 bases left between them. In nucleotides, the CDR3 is TGCGCCAGCAGCTTTGGACAACAGGGAGATGGCTACACCTTC. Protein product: CASSFGQQGDGYTF. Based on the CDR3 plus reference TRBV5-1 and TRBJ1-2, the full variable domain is KAGVTQTPRYLIKTRGQQVTLSCSPISGHRSVSWYQQTPGQGLQFLFEYFSETQRNKGNFPGRFSGRQFSNSRSEMNVSTLELGDSALYLCASSFGQQGDGYTFGSGTRLTVV.

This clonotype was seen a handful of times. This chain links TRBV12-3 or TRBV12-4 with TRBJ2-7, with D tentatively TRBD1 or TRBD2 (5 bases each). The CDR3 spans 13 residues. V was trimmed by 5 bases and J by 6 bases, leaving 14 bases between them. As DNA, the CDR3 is TGTGCCAGCAGTAGTTCTCATGGGGGCGAGCAGTACTTC. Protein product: CASSSSHGGEQYF.

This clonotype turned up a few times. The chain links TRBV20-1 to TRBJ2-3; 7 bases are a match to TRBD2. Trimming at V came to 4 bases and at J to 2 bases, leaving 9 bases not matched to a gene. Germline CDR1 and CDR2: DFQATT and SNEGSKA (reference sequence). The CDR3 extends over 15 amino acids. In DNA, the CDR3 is TGCAGTGCTACCCTTAGCGGGTCGCTCACAGATACGCAGTATTTT. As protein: CSATLSGSLTDTQYF.

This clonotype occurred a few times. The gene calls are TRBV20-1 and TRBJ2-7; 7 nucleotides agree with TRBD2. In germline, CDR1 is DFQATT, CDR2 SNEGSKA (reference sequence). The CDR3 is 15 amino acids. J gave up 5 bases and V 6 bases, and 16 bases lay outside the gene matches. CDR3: CSANPGAGKKDEQYF. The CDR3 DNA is TGCAGTGCAAACCCCGGAGCGGGAAAGAAGGACGAGCAGTACTTC.

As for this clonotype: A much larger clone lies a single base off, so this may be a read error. DNA for the CDR3: TGCAGCGTTGCACAGGGCTCGTACCAAGAGACCCAGTTCTTC. Amino acids: CSVAQGSYQETQFF. The V call is TRBV29-1, the J call TRBJ2-5; tentatively, D is TRBD1 (6 bases). The J call is uncertain, as TRBJ2-1 better fits the DNA end. This CDR3 is 14 amino acids long. Germline V lookup: CDR1 SQVTM, CDR2 ANQGSEA.

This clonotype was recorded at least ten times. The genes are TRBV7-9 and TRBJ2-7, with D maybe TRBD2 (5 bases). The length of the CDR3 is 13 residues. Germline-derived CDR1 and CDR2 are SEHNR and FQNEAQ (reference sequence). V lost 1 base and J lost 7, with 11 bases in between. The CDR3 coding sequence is TGTGCCAGCAGCTTAGGAGAGGGCCGGGAGCAGTACTTC. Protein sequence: CASSLGEGREQYF.

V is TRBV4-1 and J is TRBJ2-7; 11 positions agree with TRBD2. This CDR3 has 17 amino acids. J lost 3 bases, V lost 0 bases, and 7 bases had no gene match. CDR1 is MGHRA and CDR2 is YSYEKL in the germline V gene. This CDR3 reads CASSQEIGTSGVYEQYF. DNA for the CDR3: TGCGCCAGCAGCCAAGAAATAGGGACTAGCGGAGTCTACGAGCAGTACTTC.

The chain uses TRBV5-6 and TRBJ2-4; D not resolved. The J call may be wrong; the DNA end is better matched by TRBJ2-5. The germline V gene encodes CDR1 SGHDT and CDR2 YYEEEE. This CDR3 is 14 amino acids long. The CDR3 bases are TGTGCCAGCAGCTTGAAAGCCAGTTCAGAGACCCAGTACTTC. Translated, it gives CASSLKASSETQYF.

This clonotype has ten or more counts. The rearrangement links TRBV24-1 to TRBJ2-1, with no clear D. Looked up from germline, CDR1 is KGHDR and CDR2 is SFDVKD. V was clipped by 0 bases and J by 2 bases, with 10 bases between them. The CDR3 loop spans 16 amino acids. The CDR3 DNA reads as TGTGCCACCAGTGATTTGACAGACCCTACCTACAATGAGCAGTTCTTC. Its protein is CATSDLTDPTYNEQFF.